This TCR beta chain was captured by sequencing in a study of shared clonotypes between healthy human individuals. The wider study: Each donor's CD8 memory used one plate, CD8 naive two, each CD4 subset three. The study, taken as a whole, reports: Non-shared clonotypes had lower generation probabilities than those shared by all four donors. Sample collection involved blood only; tissue repertoires are likely different. In general, naive subsets displayed greater estimated richness than memory subsets did.

V dropped 0 bases and J dropped 3 bases, with 13 bases sitting between them. CDR3 length: 16 residues. Germline CDR1 is SGDLS and CDR2 is YYNGEE. In regard to this clone: The antigen remains unidentified.

Produced via immunoSEQ multiplex PCR; TCRdb's table is partial and in-frame only. Of about 2.2 million clones in the sample, around 93% were seen once. It was CD45RO-negative cells, positively selected for CCR7, that made up naive CD8 cells, with terminally differentiated effector memory CD45RA+ cells excluded. Sequencing used naive CD8+ T cells from PBMCs. This clonotype was obtained from a man aged 18 to 30 in good health. Some clones in this sample may be carry-over from other donors' samples. J is TRBJ2-1 and V is TRBV9; no reliable D call. CDR3 coding DNA: TGTGCCAGCAGCGTAGGGGATGTCCCCGTCTACAATGAGCAGTTCTTC. Translating gives CASSVGDVPVYNEQFF.